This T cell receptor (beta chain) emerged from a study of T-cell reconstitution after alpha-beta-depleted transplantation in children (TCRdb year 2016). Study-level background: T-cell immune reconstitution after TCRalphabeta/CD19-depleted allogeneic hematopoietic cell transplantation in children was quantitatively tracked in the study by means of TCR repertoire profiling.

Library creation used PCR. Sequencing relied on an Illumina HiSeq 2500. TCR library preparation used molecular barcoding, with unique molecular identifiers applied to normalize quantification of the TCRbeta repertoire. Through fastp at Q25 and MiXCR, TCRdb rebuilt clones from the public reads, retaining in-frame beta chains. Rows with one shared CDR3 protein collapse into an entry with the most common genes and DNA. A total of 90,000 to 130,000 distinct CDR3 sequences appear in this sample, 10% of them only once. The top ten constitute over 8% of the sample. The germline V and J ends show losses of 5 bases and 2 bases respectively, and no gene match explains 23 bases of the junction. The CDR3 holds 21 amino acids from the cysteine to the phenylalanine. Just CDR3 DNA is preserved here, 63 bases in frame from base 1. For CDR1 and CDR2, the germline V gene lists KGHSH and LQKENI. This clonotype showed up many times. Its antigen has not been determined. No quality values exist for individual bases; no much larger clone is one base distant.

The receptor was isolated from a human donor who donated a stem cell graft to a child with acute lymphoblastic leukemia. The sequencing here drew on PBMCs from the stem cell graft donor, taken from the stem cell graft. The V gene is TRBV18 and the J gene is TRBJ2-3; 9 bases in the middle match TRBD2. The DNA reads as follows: TGTGCCAGCTCAAGCGGACCGAATAGCGGGAGAAGCCCACTTGACACAGATACGCAGTATTTT. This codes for CASSSGPNSGRSPLDTDTQYF.